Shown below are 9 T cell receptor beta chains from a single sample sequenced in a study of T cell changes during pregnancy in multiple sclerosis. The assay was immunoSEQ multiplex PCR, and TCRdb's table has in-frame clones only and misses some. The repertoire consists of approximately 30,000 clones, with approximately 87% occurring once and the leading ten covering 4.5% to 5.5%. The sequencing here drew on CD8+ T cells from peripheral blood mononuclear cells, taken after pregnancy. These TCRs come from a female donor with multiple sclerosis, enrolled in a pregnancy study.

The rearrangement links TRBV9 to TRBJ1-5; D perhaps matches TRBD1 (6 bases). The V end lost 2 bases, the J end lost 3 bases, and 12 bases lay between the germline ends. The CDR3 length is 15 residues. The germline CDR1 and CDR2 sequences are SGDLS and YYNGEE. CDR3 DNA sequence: TGTGCCAGCAGCGTCCAGGGGCTCGTCAATCAGCCCCAGCATTTT. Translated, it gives CASSVQGLVNQPQHF.

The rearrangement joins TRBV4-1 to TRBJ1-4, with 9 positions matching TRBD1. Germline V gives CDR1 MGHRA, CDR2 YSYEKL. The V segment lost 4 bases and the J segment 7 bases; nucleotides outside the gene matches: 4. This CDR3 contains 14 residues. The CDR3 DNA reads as TGCGCCAGCAGCCTAGGGACAGGGAGTGAAAAACTGTTTTTT. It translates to CASSLGTGSEKLFF.

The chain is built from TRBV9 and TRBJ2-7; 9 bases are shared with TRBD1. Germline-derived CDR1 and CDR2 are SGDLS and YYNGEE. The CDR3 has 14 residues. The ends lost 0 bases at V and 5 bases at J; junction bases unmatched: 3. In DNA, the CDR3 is TGTGCCAGCAGCGTAGGGGACAGGGTCCACGAGCAGTACTTC. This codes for CASSVGDRVHEQYF.

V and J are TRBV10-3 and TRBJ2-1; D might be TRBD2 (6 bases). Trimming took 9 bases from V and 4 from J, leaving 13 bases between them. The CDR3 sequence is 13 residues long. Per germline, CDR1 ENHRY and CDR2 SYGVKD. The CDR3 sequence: CAIAGTEYNEQFF. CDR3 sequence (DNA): TGTGCCATTGCGGGGACGGAGTACAATGAGCAGTTCTTC.

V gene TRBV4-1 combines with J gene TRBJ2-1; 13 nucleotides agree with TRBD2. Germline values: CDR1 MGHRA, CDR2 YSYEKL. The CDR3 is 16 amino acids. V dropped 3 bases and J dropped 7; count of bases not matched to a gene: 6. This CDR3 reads CASSHLLAGGRNEQFF. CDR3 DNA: TGCGCCAGCAGCCACCTACTAGCGGGGGGGCGAAATGAGCAGTTCTTC.

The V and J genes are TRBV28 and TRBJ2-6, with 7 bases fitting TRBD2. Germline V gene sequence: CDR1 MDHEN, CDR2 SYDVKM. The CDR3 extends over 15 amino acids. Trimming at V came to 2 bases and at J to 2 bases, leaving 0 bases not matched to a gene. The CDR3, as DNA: TGTGCCAGCAGTTTAGGGGGGGCTGGGGCCAACGTCCTGACTTTC. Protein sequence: CASSLGGAGANVLTF.

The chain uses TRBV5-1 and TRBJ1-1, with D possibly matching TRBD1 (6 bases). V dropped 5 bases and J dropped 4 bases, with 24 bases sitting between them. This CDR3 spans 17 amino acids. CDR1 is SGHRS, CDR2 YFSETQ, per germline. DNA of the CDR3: TGCGCCAGCAGTCCCTCCCAGGGGAAGGCGAGGGCCACTGAAGCTTTCTTT. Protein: CASSPSQGKARATEAFF. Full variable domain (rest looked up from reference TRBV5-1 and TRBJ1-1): KAGVTQTPRYLIKTRGQQVTLSCSPISGHRSVSWYQQTPGQGLQFLFEYFSETQRNKGNFPGRFSGRQFSNSRSEMNVSTLELGDSALYLCASSPSQGKARATEAFFGQGTRLTVV.

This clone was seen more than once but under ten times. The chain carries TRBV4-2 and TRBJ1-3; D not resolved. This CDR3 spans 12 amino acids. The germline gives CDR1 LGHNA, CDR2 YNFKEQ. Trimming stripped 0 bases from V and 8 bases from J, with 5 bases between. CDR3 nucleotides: TGTGCCAGCAGCCAAGACGGGGACACCATATATTTT. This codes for CASSQDGDTIYF.

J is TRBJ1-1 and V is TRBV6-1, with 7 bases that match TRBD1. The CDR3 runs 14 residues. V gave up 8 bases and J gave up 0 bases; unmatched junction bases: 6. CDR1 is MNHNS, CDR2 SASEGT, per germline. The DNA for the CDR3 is TGTGCCAGCCTTTGGGGACAGATGAACACTGAAGCTTTCTTT. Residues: CASLWGQMNTEAFF.